The rows below give T cell receptor beta chains drawn from one sample of a study of spatial heterogeneity in lung cancer. One entry per CDR3 protein results from TCRdb running MiXCR on the 5' RACE reads. In the table there are about 75,000 distinct CDR3 sequences, more than 10% of which are singletons. This material consisted of PBMCs, taken at surgery. Every receptor here comes from a male donor with early-stage non-small cell lung cancer. The CDR3 runs from the conserved cysteine through the conserved F or W. D genes are given only for firm matches.

v_gene	d_gene	j_gene	CDR3aa
TRBV29-1	-	TRBJ2-3	CSAHGQPGDTQYF
TRBV5-5	-	TRBJ1-1	CASSPYPVNTEAFF
TRBV4-3	-	TRBJ2-7	CASSQESLGISYEQYF
TRBV11-2	TRBD1	TRBJ1-3	CASSYDRGLNTIYF
TRBV5-5	TRBD2	TRBJ2-1	CASSSLADRRNEQFF
TRBV2	-	TRBJ2-3	CASSEGLRRSSTDTQYF
TRBV24-1	-	TRBJ2-3	CATSDRETRDTQYF
TRBV7-2	-	TRBJ1-1	CASSLEGYGTEAFF
TRBV2	-	TRBJ2-5	CASLLSTLQETQYF
TRBV6-5	-	TRBJ1-2	CASSSSWADGYTF
TRBV20-1	TRBD1	TRBJ1-1	CSAHKTGAVTEAFF
TRBV18	-	TRBJ2-1	CASSPSISYNEQFF
TRBV19	-	TRBJ2-5	CASSSRTVEYETQYF
TRBV15	TRBD2	TRBJ2-5	CATSTGLPQETQYF
TRBV28	-	TRBJ2-7	CASRGTATYEQYF
TRBV6-2/TRBV6-3	-	TRBJ2-1	CATWVARGTHNEQFF
TRBV10-3	-	TRBJ1-3	CAISESEPSSGNTIYF
TRBV20-1	-	TRBJ2-7	CSARGMGRRFSYEQYF
TRBV12-3/TRBV12-4	-	TRBJ1-6	CASSSGGSPLHF
TRBV5-1	-	TRBJ1-2	CASSLGDADGYTF
TRBV20-1	TRBD2	TRBJ2-3	CSARDAGGPTDTQYF
TRBV7-8	-	TRBJ2-3	CASSGQSNTQYF
TRBV5-5	TRBD2	TRBJ2-1	CASSAGLAGAYNEQFF
TRBV25-1	TRBD2	TRBJ2-7	CASSPWTSGRLEQYF
TRBV15	TRBD1	TRBJ2-7	CATSRAGTGSYEQYF
TRBV20-1	-	TRBJ2-7	CSAYRREEQYF
TRBV19	TRBD1	TRBJ1-2	CASSIGQGYGYTF
TRBV29-1	TRBD1	TRBJ2-7	CSVGTGVNEQYF
TRBV10-3	-	TRBJ1-5	CAIRHRLDQPQHF
TRBV9	-	TRBJ2-7	CASSGDRFYEQYF
TRBV3-1	-	TRBJ1-5	CASSQVDRHSNQPQHF
TRBV12-5	-	TRBJ1-5	CASGATRGQPQHF
TRBV7-2	-	TRBJ2-4	CASSFTGAKNIQYF
TRBV5-1	-	TRBJ1-1	CASSAGPPGMNTEAFF
TRBV19	TRBD1	TRBJ2-1	CASNRDSARDEQFF
TRBV10-2	-	TRBJ1-6	CASSPGSSYNSPLHF
TRBV9	TRBD2	TRBJ2-1	CASSVDLAGEQFF